Listed here is a single TCR beta chain. V was clipped by 5 bases and J by 4 bases, with 32 bases between them. The germline V gene encodes CDR1 LNHDA and CDR2 SQIVND (reference sequence). The CDR3 has 20 residues. The data stem from a study of blood T cell repertoires in COVID-19. About the research overall: Material from acute and convalescent COVID-19 was sourced from the United States, Italy and Spain. In each case, the material was cDNA or gDNA derived from T cells, B-cell-depleted T cells, or PBMCs.

Original data processing: It was from reference gene primer amplification that nucleated cell counts were estimated. Repertoires were generated with immunoSEQ multiplex PCR, while TCRdb's copy carries only in-frame clones and drops some. V, J and clone size reflect that table, while D and trimming were determined from the DNA. Of about 110,000 clones listed, less than 85% are singletons. The clonotype was recovered from a woman in her sixties or seventies with acute or convalescent COVID-19. Sequenced sample: peripheral blood. The chain couples TRBV19 to TRBJ1-2; tentative D call: TRBD1 (5 bases). The CDR3 is CASSLRRDGSPHSTGYGYTF. The CDR3 DNA reads as TGTGCCAGTAGTCTCCGGAGGGACGGATCCCCCCACTCTACGGGCTATGGCTACACCTTC.